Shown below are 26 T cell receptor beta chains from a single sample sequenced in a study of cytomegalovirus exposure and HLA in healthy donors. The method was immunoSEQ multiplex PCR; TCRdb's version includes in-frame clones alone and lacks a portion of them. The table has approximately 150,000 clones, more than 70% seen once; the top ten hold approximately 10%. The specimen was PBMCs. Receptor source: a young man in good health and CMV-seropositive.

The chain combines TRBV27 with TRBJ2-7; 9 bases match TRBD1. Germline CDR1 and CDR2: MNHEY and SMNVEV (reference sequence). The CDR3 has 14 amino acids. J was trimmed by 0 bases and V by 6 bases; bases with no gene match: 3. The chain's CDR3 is CASSTQGASYEQYF. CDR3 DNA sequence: TGTGCCAGCAGCACACAGGGGGCCTCCTACGAGCAGTACTTC.

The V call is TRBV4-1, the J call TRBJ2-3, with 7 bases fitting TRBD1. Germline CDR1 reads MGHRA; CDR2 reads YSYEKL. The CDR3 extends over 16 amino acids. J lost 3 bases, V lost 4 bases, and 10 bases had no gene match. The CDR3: CASSLEGAVRTDTQYF. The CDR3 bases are TGCGCCAGCAGCCTCGAGGGGGCGGTGAGGACAGATACGCAGTATTTT.

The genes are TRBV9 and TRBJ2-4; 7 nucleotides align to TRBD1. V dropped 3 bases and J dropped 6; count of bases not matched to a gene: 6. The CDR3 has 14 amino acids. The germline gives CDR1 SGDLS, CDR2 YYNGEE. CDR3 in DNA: TGTGCCAGCAGCGCGACAGGGCTCGTAAACATTCAGTACTTC. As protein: CASSATGLVNIQYF.

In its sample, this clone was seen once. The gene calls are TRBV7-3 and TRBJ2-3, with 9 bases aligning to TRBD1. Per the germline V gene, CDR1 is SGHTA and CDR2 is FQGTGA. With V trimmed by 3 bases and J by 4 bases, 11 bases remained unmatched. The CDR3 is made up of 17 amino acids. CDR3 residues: CASSFLGTGFGADTQYF. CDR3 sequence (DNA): TGTGCCAGCAGCTTCCTCGGGACAGGGTTTGGGGCAGATACGCAGTATTTT.

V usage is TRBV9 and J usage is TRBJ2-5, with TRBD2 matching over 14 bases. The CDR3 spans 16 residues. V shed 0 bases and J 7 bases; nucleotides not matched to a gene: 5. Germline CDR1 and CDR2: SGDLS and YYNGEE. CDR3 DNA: TGTGCCAGCAGCGTAGGGACTAGCGGGGGGTCCGGGACCCAGTACTTC. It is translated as CASSVGTSGGSGTQYF.

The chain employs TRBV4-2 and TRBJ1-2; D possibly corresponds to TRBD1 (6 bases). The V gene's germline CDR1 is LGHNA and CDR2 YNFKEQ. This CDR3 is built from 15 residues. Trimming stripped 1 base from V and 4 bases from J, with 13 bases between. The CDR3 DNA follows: TGTGCCAGCAGCCAAGCGTTGAGCAGGGGCTATGGCTACACCTTC. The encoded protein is CASSQALSRGYGYTF.

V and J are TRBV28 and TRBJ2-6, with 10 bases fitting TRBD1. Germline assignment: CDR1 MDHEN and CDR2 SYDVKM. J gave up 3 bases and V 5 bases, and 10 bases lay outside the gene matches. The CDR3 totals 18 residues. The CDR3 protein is CASSPGQGEFFGANVLTF. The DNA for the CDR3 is TGTGCCAGCAGTCCCGGACAGGGGGAATTCTTTGGGGCCAACGTCCTGACTTTC.

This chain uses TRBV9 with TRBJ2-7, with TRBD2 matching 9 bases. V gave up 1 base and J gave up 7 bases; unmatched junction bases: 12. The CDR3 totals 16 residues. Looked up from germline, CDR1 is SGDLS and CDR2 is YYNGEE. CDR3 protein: CASSVRLADPRWEQYF. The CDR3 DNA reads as TGTGCCAGCAGCGTACGACTAGCGGATCCTCGATGGGAGCAGTACTTC.

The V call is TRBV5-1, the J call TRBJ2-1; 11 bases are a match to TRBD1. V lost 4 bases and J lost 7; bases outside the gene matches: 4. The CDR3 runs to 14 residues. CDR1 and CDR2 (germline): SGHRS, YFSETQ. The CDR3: CASSGGTGGNEQFF. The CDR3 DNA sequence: TGCGCCAGCAGCGGAGGGACAGGGGGTAATGAGCAGTTCTTC.

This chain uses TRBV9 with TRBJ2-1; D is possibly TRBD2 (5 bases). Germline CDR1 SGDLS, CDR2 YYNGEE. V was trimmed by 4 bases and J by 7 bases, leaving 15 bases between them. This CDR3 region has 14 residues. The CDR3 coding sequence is TGTGCCAGCAGCTCCGGGATCAGGACGAATGAGCAGTTCTTC. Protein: CASSSGIRTNEQFF.

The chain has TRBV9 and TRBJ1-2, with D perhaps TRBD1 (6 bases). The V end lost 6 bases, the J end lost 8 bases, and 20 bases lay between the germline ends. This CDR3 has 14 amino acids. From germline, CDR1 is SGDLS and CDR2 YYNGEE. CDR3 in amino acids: CASTLGGDREGYTF. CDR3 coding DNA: TGTGCCAGCACCCTAGGGGGGGACCGCGAAGGCTACACCTTC.

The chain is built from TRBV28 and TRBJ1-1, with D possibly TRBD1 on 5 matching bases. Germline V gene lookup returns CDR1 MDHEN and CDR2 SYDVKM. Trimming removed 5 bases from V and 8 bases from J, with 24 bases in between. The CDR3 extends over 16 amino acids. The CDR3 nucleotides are TGTGCCAGCAGTCTATCAAAACGGGGACTGAACGGGGAAGCTTTCTTT. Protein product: CASSLSKRGLNGEAFF.

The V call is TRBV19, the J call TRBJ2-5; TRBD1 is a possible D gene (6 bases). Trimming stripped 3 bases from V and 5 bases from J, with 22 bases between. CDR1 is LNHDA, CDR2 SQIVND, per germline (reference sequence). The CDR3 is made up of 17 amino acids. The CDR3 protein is CASSIFPRQAEGETQYF. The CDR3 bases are TGTGCCAGTAGTATTTTCCCAAGACAGGCCGAGGGGGAGACCCAGTACTTC.

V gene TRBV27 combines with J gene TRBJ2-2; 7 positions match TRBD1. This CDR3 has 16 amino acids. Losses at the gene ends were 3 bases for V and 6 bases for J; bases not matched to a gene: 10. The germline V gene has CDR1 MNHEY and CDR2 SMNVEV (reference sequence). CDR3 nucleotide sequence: TGTGCCAGCAGTTTCAGAAAGGGGGCGCGATCCGGGGAGCTGTTTTTT. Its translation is CASSFRKGARSGELFF.

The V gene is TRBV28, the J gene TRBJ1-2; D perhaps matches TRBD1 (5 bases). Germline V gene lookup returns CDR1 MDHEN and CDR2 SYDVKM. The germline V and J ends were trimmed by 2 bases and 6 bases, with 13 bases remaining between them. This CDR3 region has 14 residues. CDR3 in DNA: TGTGCCAGCAGTTTAGCAGGGATAAGAGATGGCTACACCTTC. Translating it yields CASSLAGIRDGYTF.

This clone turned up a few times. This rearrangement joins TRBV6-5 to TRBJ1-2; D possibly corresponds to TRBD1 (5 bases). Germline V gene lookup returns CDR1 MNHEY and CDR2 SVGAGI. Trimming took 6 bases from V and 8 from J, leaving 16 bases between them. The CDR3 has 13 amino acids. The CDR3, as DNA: TGTGCCAGCAGGTCGAGACAGATAGGAGGCTACACCTTC. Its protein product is CASRSRQIGGYTF.

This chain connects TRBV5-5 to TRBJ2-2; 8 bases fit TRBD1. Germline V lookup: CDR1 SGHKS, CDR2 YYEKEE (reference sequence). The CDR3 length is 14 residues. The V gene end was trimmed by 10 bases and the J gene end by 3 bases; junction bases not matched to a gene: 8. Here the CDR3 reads CAGARGPDTGELFF. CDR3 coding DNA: TGTGCCGGAGCCAGGGGGCCGGACACCGGGGAGCTGTTTTTT.

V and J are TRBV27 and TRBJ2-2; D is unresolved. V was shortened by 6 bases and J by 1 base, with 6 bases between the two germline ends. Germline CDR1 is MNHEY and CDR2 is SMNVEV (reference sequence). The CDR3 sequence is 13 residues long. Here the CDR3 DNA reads TGTGCCAGCAGGCCAGGGAACACCGGGGAGCTGTTTTTT. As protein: CASRPGNTGELFF.

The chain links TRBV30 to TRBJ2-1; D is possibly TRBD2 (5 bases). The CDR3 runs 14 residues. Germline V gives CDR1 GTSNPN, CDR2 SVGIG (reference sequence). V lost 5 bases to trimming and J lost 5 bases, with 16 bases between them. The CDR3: CAWGAAPRDNEQFF. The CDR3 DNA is TGTGCCTGGGGAGCGGCCCCGCGCGACAATGAGCAGTTCTTC. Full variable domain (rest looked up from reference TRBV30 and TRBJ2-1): SQTIHQWPATLVQPVGSPLSLECTVEGTSNPNLYWYRQAAGRGLQLLFYSVGIGQISSEVPQNLSASRPQDRQFILSSKKLLLSDSGFYLCAWGAAPRDNEQFFGPGTRLTVL.

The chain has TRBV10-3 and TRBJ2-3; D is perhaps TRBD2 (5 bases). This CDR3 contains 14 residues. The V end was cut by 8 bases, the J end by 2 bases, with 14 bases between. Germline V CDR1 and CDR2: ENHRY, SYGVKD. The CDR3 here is CAISPLATTDTQYF. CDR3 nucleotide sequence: TGTGCCATCTCTCCTCTAGCAACCACAGATACGCAGTATTTT.

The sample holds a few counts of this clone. The CDR3 DNA reads TGTGCCAGCAGTGAGGGTCAGGGTCTGGAAAAACTGTTTTTT. Protein sequence: CASSEGQGLEKLFF. V gene TRBV2 combines with J gene TRBJ1-4; D might be TRBD1 (5 bases). Per germline, CDR1 SNHLY and CDR2 FYNNEI. CDR3 length: 14 residues. Trimming removed 3 bases at V and 8 bases at J, with 13 bases between.

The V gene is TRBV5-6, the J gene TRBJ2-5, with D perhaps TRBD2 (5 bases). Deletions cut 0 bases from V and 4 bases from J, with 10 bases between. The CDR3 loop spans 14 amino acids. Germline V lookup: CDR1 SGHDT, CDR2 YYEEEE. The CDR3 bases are TGTGCCAGCAGCTTGGGAGGCAGCGGAGAGACCCAGTACTTC. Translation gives CASSLGGSGETQYF.

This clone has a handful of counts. The CDR3 nucleotides read TGTGCCAGCAGCTTGGACAGTTTTCCTGGCTACACCTTC. Encoded protein: CASSLDSFPGYTF. V and J are TRBV5-4 and TRBJ1-2; no firm D call. The germline V gene encodes CDR1 SGHNT and CDR2 YYREEE (reference sequence). The CDR3 is 13 amino acids. Trimming shortened V by 0 bases and J by 7 bases, and 10 bases separated the two germline ends.

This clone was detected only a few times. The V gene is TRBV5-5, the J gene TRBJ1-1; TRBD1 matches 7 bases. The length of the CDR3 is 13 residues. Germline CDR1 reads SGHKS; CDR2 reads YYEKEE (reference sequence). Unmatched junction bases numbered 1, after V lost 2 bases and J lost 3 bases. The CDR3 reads CASSFQGDTEAFF. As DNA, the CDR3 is TGTGCCAGCAGCTTTCAGGGGGACACTGAAGCTTTCTTT.

The DNA of the CDR3 is TGTGCCAGCAGTGTAGCGGGCACAGATACGCAGTATTTT. Its protein is CASSVAGTDTQYF. V gene TRBV25-1 combines with J gene TRBJ2-3, with D perhaps matching TRBD2 (6 bases). The germline V gene has CDR1 MGHDK and CDR2 SYGVNS. V lost 4 bases and J 1 base, leaving 6 bases between the germline ends. The CDR3 is made up of 13 amino acids.

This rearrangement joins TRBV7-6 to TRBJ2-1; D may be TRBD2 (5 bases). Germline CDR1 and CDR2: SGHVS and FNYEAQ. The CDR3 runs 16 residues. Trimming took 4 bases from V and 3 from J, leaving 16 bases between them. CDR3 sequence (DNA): TGTGCCAGCAGCTCTGAGATGAGGGCAGGCTACAATGAGCAGTTCTTC. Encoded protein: CASSSEMRAGYNEQFF. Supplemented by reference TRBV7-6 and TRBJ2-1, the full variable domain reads GAGVSQSPRYKVTKRGQDVALRCDPISGHVSLYWYRQALGQGPEFLTYFNYEAQQDKSGLPNDRFSAERPEGSISTLTIQRTEQRDSAMYRCASSSEMRAGYNEQFFGPGTRLTVL.